The 29 T cell receptor beta chains in this list originate from one sample, sequenced in a study of cytomegalovirus exposure and HLA in healthy donors. The PCR made use of 60 Vbeta and 13 Jbeta primers. Profiled with immunoSEQ multiplex PCR; TCRdb holds only in-frame clones, not every one. Among about 140,000 clones listed, roughly two thirds were seen once. Sequencing was performed on PBMCs. The receptors stem from a male donor in good health and CMV-seronegative.

This rearrangement joins TRBV29-1 to TRBJ2-3; the D gene is possibly TRBD1 (6 bases). Germline V gives CDR1 SQVTM, CDR2 ANQGSEA. V gave up 5 bases and J gave up 0 bases, with 12 bases separating them. The CDR3 extends over 14 amino acids. In DNA, the CDR3 is TGCAGCGTTCAGACAGGTGGGAGCACAGATACGCAGTATTTT. This encodes CSVQTGGSTDTQYF.

This rearrangement joins TRBV6-5 to TRBJ2-7, with a possible D match to TRBD2 (5 bases). Trimming took off 6 bases at V and 2 bases at J, with 11 bases between the two ends. From germline, CDR1 is MNHEY and CDR2 SVGAGI. This CDR3 spans 13 amino acids. Written as DNA, the CDR3 is TGTGCCAGCAGCCGCGAGGGAACCTACGAGCAGTACTTC. Its translation: CASSREGTYEQYF.

The rearrangement joins TRBV7-8 to TRBJ2-7; possible D gene TRBD1, 8 bases. V gave up 1 base and J gave up 3 bases, with 13 bases separating them. Germline lookup yields CDR1 SGHVS and CDR2 FQNEAQ. There are 15 residues in the CDR3. CDR3 loop: CASSLDRGDYYEQYF. The CDR3 coding sequence is TGTGCCAGCAGCTTAGACAGGGGGGACTACTACGAGCAGTACTTC.

This clone was recorded only once. The V call is TRBV5-4, the J call TRBJ2-5; 10 bases align to TRBD2. Germline V gene data show CDR1 as SGHNT and CDR2 as YYREEE (reference sequence). The CDR3 is 15 residues long. V shed 4 bases, J shed 0 bases, and the junction held 3 bases outside the gene matches. CDR3 nucleotides: TGTGCCAGCAGCAAAACTAGCGGGAACCAAGAGACCCAGTACTTC. This codes for CASSKTSGNQETQYF.

The chain is built from TRBV5-6 and TRBJ1-6; no reliable D call. Germline V gene lookup returns CDR1 SGHDT and CDR2 YYEEEE. Between the trimmed V and J ends, which lost 4 bases and 8 bases, there was a span of 13 bases. CDR3 length: 14 residues. The CDR3 here is CASSPRDGYSPLHF. The DNA of the CDR3 is TGTGCCAGCAGCCCTCGAGACGGGTATTCACCCCTCCACTTT.

J is TRBJ1-6 and V is TRBV7-6; D gene uncertain. The V gene's germline CDR1 is SGHVS and CDR2 FNYEAQ. Between the trimmed V and J ends, which lost 3 bases and 6 bases, there was a span of 9 bases. The CDR3 has 14 residues. CDR3 in DNA: TGTGCCAGCAGCTTGGGCAGAACTAATTCACCCCTCCACTTT. This encodes CASSLGRTNSPLHF.

This clone was detected only a few times. This chain links TRBV30 with TRBJ1-2; D is possibly TRBD1 (5 bases). Trimming pared 3 bases from V and 5 bases from J, leaving 13 bases between. CDR1 is GTSNPN and CDR2 is SVGIG in the germline V gene (reference sequence). The length of the CDR3 is 13 residues. The CDR3 DNA reads as TGTGCCTGGAGCCCACGGGGGAAGTATGGCTACACCTTC. It translates to CAWSPRGKYGYTF.

This chain uses TRBV18 with TRBJ1-2, with 8 bases aligning to TRBD1. CDR1 is KGHSH, CDR2 LQKENI, per germline. The CDR3 totals 17 residues. V trimming: 6 bases; J trimming: 4 bases; junction bases outside the gene matches: 16. The CDR3 spells CASSSTIPGTGRYGYTF. The CDR3, as DNA: TGTGCCAGCTCCTCCACTATCCCCGGGACAGGTCGCTATGGCTACACCTTC.

The chain couples TRBV9 to TRBJ1-2; a possible D gene is TRBD1 (5 bases). Deletions cut 0 bases from V and 4 bases from J, with 13 bases between. CDR3 length: 15 amino acids. Per the germline V gene, CDR1 is SGDLS and CDR2 is YYNGEE. The CDR3 bases are TGTGCCAGCAGCGTAGCCAGGGATAAGGGCTATGGCTACACCTTC. It translates to CASSVARDKGYGYTF.

This clone was observed a single time. V gene TRBV6-4 combines with J gene TRBJ2-5; 9 bases are a match to TRBD2. Matching the DNA end better, TRBJ2-7 makes the J call doubtful. The CDR3 sequence is 15 residues long. The germline V gene encodes CDR1 MRHNA and CDR2 SNTAGT. The CDR3 here is CASSEIGGGAYEQYF. The CDR3, as DNA: TGTGCCAGCAGTGAAATTGGCGGGGGGGCCTACGAGCAGTACTTC.

The CDR3 DNA is TGTGCCAGCAGCTTGACTGGCGAGCAGTACTTC. Amino acid sequence: CASSLTGEQYF. This rearrangement joins TRBV5-4 to TRBJ2-7; D is ambiguous. Trimming pared 1 base from V and 6 bases from J, leaving 5 bases between. CDR1 and CDR2 (germline): SGHNT, YYREEE (reference sequence). This CDR3 contains 11 residues.

The V gene is TRBV7-9, the J gene TRBJ1-3; no clear D gene. V was trimmed by 0 bases and J by 0 bases, leaving 9 bases between them. Germline CDR1 reads SEHNR; CDR2 reads FQNEAQ (reference sequence). The CDR3 runs to 16 residues. CDR3 amino acids: CASSLALGSSGNTIYF. The CDR3 nucleotides are TGTGCCAGCAGCTTAGCCCTAGGCTCCTCTGGAAACACCATATATTTT.

The chain employs TRBV27 and TRBJ1-4; 11 positions match TRBD1. The CDR3 extends over 18 amino acids. Trimming removed 2 bases from V and 4 bases from J; junction bases left unmatched: 9. CDR1 MNHEY and CDR2 SMNVEV come from the germline V gene (reference sequence). In nucleotides, the CDR3 is TGTGCCAGCAGTTTAAGGGGACAGGGGGAGGCCGGTAATGAAAAACTGTTTTTT. It translates to CASSLRGQGEAGNEKLFF.

This clone turned up a few times. V usage is TRBV7-2 and J usage is TRBJ1-6; D possibly corresponds to TRBD1 (5 bases). In germline, CDR1 is SGHTA, CDR2 FQGNSA. Trimming took 5 bases from V and 10 from J, leaving 21 bases between them. The CDR3 contains 16 residues. CDR3 region: CASSTTHSGIGSPLHF. In DNA form, the CDR3 reads TGTGCCAGCAGCACAACCCACTCAGGGATAGGGTCACCCCTCCACTTT.

The chain combines TRBV19 with TRBJ2-3; the D gene is possibly TRBD2 (6 bases). Germline CDR1 reads LNHDA; CDR2 reads SQIVND (reference sequence). The CDR3 loop spans 15 amino acids. The V and J ends lost 6 bases and 6 bases respectively, with 19 bases between them. CDR3 sequence reads: CASRAGTRGGDTQYF. CDR3 DNA sequence: TGTGCCAGTAGGGCCGGGACCCGCGGAGGGGATACGCAGTATTTT.

This clone was counted only a few times. This sequence joins TRBV7-9 and TRBJ2-1; 16 nucleotides agree with TRBD2. The J segment lost 7 bases and the V segment lost 5 bases, leaving 11 bases of the junction unmatched. This CDR3 has 18 amino acids. CDR1 is SEHNR and CDR2 is FQNEAQ in the germline V gene (reference sequence). In DNA form, the CDR3 reads TGTGCCAGCAGCCCGGGACTAGCGGGGGGGCCTTGGGGTAATGAGCAGTTCTTC. Its translation: CASSPGLAGGPWGNEQFF.

This sequence joins TRBV11-2 and TRBJ1-3; no clear D. The CDR3 length is 15 residues. Trimming took 1 base from V and 2 from J, leaving 9 bases between them. Germline V gene lookup returns CDR1 SGHAT and CDR2 FQNNGV. CDR3 nucleotide sequence: TGTGCCAGCAGCTTAGCCAGAGGCGCTGGAAACACCATATATTTT. It translates to CASSLARGAGNTIYF. Full variable domain (missing parts from reference TRBV11-2 and TRBJ1-3): EAGVAQSPRYKIIEKRQSVAFWCNPISGHATLYWYQQILGQGPKLLIQFQNNGVVDDSQLPKDRFSAERLKGVDSTLKIQPAKLEDSAVYLCASSLARGAGNTIYFGEGSWLTVV.

The table lists this clone with a few counts. This rearrangement joins TRBV19 to TRBJ1-5; a weak D match, TRBD1 (5 bases). The CDR3 has 16 amino acids. Germline CDR1 and CDR2: LNHDA and SQIVND (reference sequence). Trimming removed 5 bases at V and 2 bases at J, with 16 bases between. The CDR3 reads CASSSKLEGGNQPQHF. Here the CDR3 DNA reads TGTGCCAGTAGTTCCAAACTCGAAGGGGGCAATCAGCCCCAGCATTTT. Using reference TRBV19 and TRBJ1-5 for the parts outside the CDR3, the full variable domain is DGGITQSPKYLFRKEGQNVTLSCEQNLNHDAMYWYRQDPGQGLRLIYYSQIVNDFQKGDIAEGYSVSREKKESFPLTVTSAQKNPTAFYLCASSSKLEGGNQPQHFGDGTRLSIL.

This sequence joins TRBV23-1 and TRBJ1-2, with D unclear. TRBV23-1 carries the ORF label, with uncertain function. The CDR3 contains 14 residues. V was cut by 4 bases and J by 0 bases, with 9 bases left in between. The CDR3 DNA reads TGCGCCAGCAGTCGCGGGTTAGCTAACTATGGCTACACCTTC. It codes for CASSRGLANYGYTF.

The sample holds one count of this clone. V is TRBV9 and J is TRBJ2-2; maybe TRBD2 (6 bases). The CDR3 is made up of 14 amino acids. V was clipped by 0 bases and J by 6 bases, with 9 bases between them. Per germline, CDR1 SGDLS and CDR2 YYNGEE. The CDR3 DNA follows: TGTGCCAGCAGCGTAGCGGAGGGGCCCGGGGAGCTGTTTTTT. It is translated as CASSVAEGPGELFF.

On this clone itself: Germline is not matched at one junction end, which may reflect a read error. This rearrangement joins TRBV7-6 to TRBJ1-4; no definite D call. The CDR3 covers 15 residues. Germline CDR1 SGHVS, CDR2 FNYEAQ. The CDR3 protein is CPSSLGLSANEKLFF. The CDR3 bases are TGTCCCAGCAGCTTAGGTCTATCCGCTAATGAAAAACTGTTTTTT.

There are a few counts of this clone. The chain uses TRBV7-8 and TRBJ1-2, with D tentatively TRBD1 (5 bases). CDR1 and CDR2 (germline): SGHVS, FQNEAQ. The CDR3 is 13 residues long. V dropped 5 bases and J dropped 8 bases, with 15 bases sitting between them. The CDR3 coding sequence is TGTGCCAGCAGCCCGTCGGGGGTAGGAGGCTACACCTTC. Translating it yields CASSPSGVGGYTF. Together with reference TRBV7-8 and TRBJ1-2, the CDR3 gives the full variable domain: GAGVSQSPRYKVAKRGQDVALRCDPISGHVSLFWYQQALGQGPEFLTYFQNEAQLDKSGLPSDRFFAERPEGSVSTLKIQRTQQEDSAVYLCASSPSGVGGYTFGSGTRLTVV.

This rearrangement joins TRBV7-6 to TRBJ2-7; tentative D call: TRBD1 (5 bases). The CDR3 is 13 residues long. CDR1 and CDR2 from the germline V gene are SGHVS and FNYEAQ. The V end was cut by 0 bases, the J end by 4 bases, with 7 bases between. CDR3 nucleotides: TGTGCCAGCAGCTTAGCCGACAGTTACGAGCAGTACTTC. Its translation: CASSLADSYEQYF.

This clone turned up a few times. This chain uses TRBV4-3 with TRBJ2-1; D is possibly TRBD1 (6 bases). Per germline, CDR1 LGHNA and CDR2 YSLEER. The length of the CDR3 is 14 residues. Trimming left V 3 bases short and J 6 bases short, with 12 bases between. The chain's CDR3 is CASSQAWGPNEQFF. The CDR3 nucleotides read TGCGCCAGCAGCCAGGCCTGGGGGCCCAATGAGCAGTTCTTC.

This clone is a singleton in its sample. This chain links TRBV9 with TRBJ2-1, with TRBD2 as a possible D gene (5 bases). CDR1 SGDLS and CDR2 YYNGEE come from the germline V gene. CDR3 length equals 15 residues. V was shortened by 2 bases and J by 3 bases, with 12 bases between the two germline ends. CDR3 sequence (DNA): TGTGCCAGCAGCGTGGCCGGGGAGATCTACAATGAGCAGTTCTTC. This translates into CASSVAGEIYNEQFF.

V gene TRBV10-3 combines with J gene TRBJ1-5; TRBD1 might be the D (5 bases). The V gene lost 0 bases and the J gene lost 7 bases, with 19 bases spanning the gap. CDR3 length equals 17 residues. Germline values: CDR1 ENHRY, CDR2 SYGVKD. This CDR3 reads CAISESIRGGELQPQHF. Written as DNA, the CDR3 is TGTGCCATCAGTGAGTCAATTAGGGGTGGGGAATTGCAGCCCCAGCATTTT.

The J gene is TRBJ1-2, the V gene TRBV29-1; 8 nucleotides align to TRBD1. Trimming removed 5 bases from V and 3 bases from J; junction bases left unmatched: 5. This CDR3 spans 13 amino acids. From germline, CDR1 is SQVTM and CDR2 ANQGSEA. CDR3 protein: CSVKDREDYGYTF. The CDR3 region has the DNA TGCAGCGTTAAGGACAGGGAAGACTATGGCTACACCTTC.

The V gene is TRBV29-1, the J gene TRBJ1-1; a possible D gene is TRBD1 (5 bases). CDR1 and CDR2 (germline): SQVTM, ANQGSEA. The V end lost 3 bases, the J end lost 4 bases, and 12 bases lay between the germline ends. The CDR3 consists of 13 residues. The CDR3 DNA is TGCAGCGTTGAGGGCAGGGTTGGCACTGAAGCTTTCTTT. Encoded protein: CSVEGRVGTEAFF.

The V gene is TRBV27, the J gene TRBJ1-2; D is perhaps TRBD1 (6 bases). The V gene's germline CDR1 is MNHEY and CDR2 SMNVEV (reference sequence). This CDR3 is 13 amino acids long. V was cut by 6 bases and J by 2 bases, with 10 bases left in between. The chain's CDR3 is CASSLTGNYGYTF. The CDR3 nucleotides read TGTGCCAGCAGCCTTACAGGGAACTATGGCTACACCTTC.